The clone carrying this TCR beta chain was detected ten times or more. What it binds is not known. TCRdb used MiXCR to reprocess the RT-PCR reads, holding one entry per CDR3 protein. The table shows 150,000 to 200,000 distinct CDR3 sequences, with around 10% occurring only once. This sample was included in a study of response to subunit inactivated influenza vaccine. The study, taken as a whole, reports: Few additional T cells are recruited per seasonal influenza vaccination, authors suggested.

The germline V gene has CDR1 DFQATT and CDR2 SNEGSKA (reference sequence). With 5 bases clipped from V and 7 bases from J, the junction kept 7 bases outside the gene matches. This CDR3 comprises 13 residues. The chain combines TRBV20-1 with TRBJ2-1; the match to TRBD2 covers 8 bases. The sample here was CD8+ T cells sorted from PBMCs, taken less than 30 months after vaccination. The receptor was derived from a man aged 50 to 69 who received an inactivated influenza vaccine. The CDR3 DNA follows: TGCAGTGCTCGGGGAAGCGGGAGTAATGAGCAGTTCTTC. It yields the protein CSARGSGSNEQFF.